This T cell receptor beta chain was sequenced in a study of T cells after yellow fever vaccination. General observations from the study: Abundant contaminating clonotypes from the bulk population could appear in FACS-sorted repertoires.

Of note for this clonotype: Its antigen is undetermined.

CDR1 is SGHVS and CDR2 is FQNEAQ in the germline V gene. This CDR3 contains 18 residues. J gave up 3 bases and V 4 bases, and 14 bases lay outside the gene matches. TCRdb reprocessed the 5' RACE reads with MiXCR, giving one entry per CDR3 protein. In the table there are over 70,000 distinct CDR3 sequences, 7.7% of which are singletons. The starting material was CD8+ T cells sorted from PBMCs, obtained on the day of the yellow fever booster vaccination. The clonotype originates from a man younger than 45 who received the YFV17D yellow fever vaccine. The chain combines TRBV7-8 with TRBJ1-5, with 8 positions matching TRBD1. CDR3 sequence: CASSSGWGPGQVNQPQHF. The CDR3 DNA reads TGTGCCAGCAGCTCGGGGTGGGGACCGGGACAGGTCAATCAGCCCCAGCATTTT.